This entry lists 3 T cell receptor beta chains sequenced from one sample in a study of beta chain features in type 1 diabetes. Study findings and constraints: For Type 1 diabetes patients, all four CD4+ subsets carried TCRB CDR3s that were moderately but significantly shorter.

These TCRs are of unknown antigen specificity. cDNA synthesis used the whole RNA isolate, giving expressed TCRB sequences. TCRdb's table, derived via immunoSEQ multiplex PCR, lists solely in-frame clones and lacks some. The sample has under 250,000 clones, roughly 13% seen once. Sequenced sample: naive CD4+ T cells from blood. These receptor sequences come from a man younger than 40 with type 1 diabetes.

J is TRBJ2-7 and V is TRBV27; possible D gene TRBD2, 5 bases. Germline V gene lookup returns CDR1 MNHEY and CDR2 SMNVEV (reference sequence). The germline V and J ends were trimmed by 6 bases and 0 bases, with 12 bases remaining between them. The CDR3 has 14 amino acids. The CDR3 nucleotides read TGTGCCAGCAGGCCCTATCGGGACTCCTACGAGCAGTACTTC. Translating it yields CASRPYRDSYEQYF.

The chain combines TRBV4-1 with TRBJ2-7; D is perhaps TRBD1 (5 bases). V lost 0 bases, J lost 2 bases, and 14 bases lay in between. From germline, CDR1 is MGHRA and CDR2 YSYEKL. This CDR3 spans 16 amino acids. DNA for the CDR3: TGCGCCAGCAGCCAAGATTTCCCTTTCAGGGCCTACGAGCAGTACTTC. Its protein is CASSQDFPFRAYEQYF.

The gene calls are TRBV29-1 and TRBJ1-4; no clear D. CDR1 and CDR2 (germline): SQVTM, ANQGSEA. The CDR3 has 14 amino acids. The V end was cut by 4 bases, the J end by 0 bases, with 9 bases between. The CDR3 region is CSVGADATNEKLFF. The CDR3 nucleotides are TGCAGCGTTGGGGCAGATGCAACTAATGAAAAACTGTTTTTT.